A single T cell receptor beta chain is shown here with its context. The antigen is unknown. The method was immunoSEQ multiplex PCR; TCRdb's version includes in-frame clones alone and lacks a portion of them. The profile covers approximately 110,000 clones, with 80% to 95% appearing a single time and about 0.27% taken by the ten largest. Negative selection yielded untouched CD4+ T cells of average 97.7% purity. This record comes from a study of T cell repertoires and HLA-DP antigens. Background on the study: DNA input averaged roughly 200 ng in sorted CD137+CD4+ and about 1,200 ng in pre-culture CD4+.

Germline assignment: CDR1 MDHEN and CDR2 SYDVKM. CDR3 length equals 14 residues. The V end was cut by 2 bases, the J end by 2 bases, with 9 bases between. The TCR comes from a woman younger than 30 in good health and CMV-seronegative. The sample was CD4+ T cells from PBMCs. The J gene is TRBJ1-1, the V gene TRBV28; tentatively, D is TRBD1 (5 bases). CDR3 nucleotide sequence: TGTGCCAGCAGTTTACGGACACATAACACTGAAGCTTTCTTT. Its protein product is CASSLRTHNTEAFF.